The 27 T cell receptor beta chains given below trace back to one sample, sequenced in a study of shared clonotypes between healthy human individuals (dated by TCRdb to the early 2020s). CD8 naive samples were CD45RO-negative cells positively selected for CCR7, giving a CD45RA+CCR7+ population that excluded TemRA cells. The library was generated by the immunoSEQ multiplex PCR assay. TCRdb stores this immuneACCESS table with in-frame sequences only. Part of the clones is absent; in the studies checked, under half of the shortfall reflects unresolved V genes, and no reason is known for the rest. This sample gives about 2 million clones in total; just under 95% of them show up just once. Jointly, the top ten make up 0.9% to 1.5% of the sample. Material: naive CD8+ T cells sorted from blood. Interpreted using the paper, the cell subset or site label stands for: CD45RA+CCR7+. These receptors all come from a man younger than 35 in good health.

A single count supports this clone. The chain joins TRBV12-5 to TRBJ2-7; D is perhaps TRBD2 (6 bases). The CDR3 contains 18 residues. Germline V gives CDR1 LGHNT, CDR2 FRNRAP. V was trimmed by 2 bases and J by 0 bases, leaving 20 bases between them. The chain's CDR3 is CASGLPKGWEVSSYEQYF. CDR3 bases: TGTGCTAGTGGTTTGCCCAAAGGATGGGAGGTAAGCTCCTACGAGCAGTACTTC.

As to this clone: Distinct nucleotide sequences in the sample also encode this CDR3. The V and J genes are TRBV27 and TRBJ2-1, with TRBD2 identical over 7 bases. Trimming at V came to 0 bases and at J to 0 bases, leaving 2 bases not matched to a gene. Germline V lookup: CDR1 MNHEY, CDR2 SMNVEV (reference sequence). This CDR3 has 16 residues. In DNA, the CDR3 is TGTGCCAGCAGTTTATCGAGCGGGGACTCCTACAATGAGCAGTTCTTC. This codes for CASSLSSGDSYNEQFF.

CDR3 bases: TGTGCCAGCAGGGACAGGGAAACCTACGAGCAGTACTTC. Translation: CASRDRETYEQYF. V usage is TRBV6-6 and J usage is TRBJ2-7; 8 bases are a match to TRBD1. With 6 bases clipped from V and 2 bases from J, the junction kept 3 bases outside the gene matches. CDR1 and CDR2 (germline): MNHNY, SVGAGI (reference sequence). The CDR3 is made up of 13 amino acids.

The chain links TRBV2 to TRBJ1-4; weak D call: TRBD1 (5 bases). Per germline, CDR1 SNHLY and CDR2 FYNNEI. CDR3 length: 15 residues. The V end was cut by 2 bases, the J end by 6 bases, with 13 bases between. The CDR3 loop reads CASSETAGTYEKLFF. The CDR3 bases are TGTGCCAGCAGTGAAACGGCAGGGACTTATGAAAAACTGTTTTTT.

This chain joins TRBV6-5 and TRBJ1-1, with TRBD1 as a possible D gene (5 bases). Trimming shortened V by 4 bases and J by 4 bases, and 13 bases separated the two germline ends. This CDR3 has 14 amino acids. Germline V CDR1 and CDR2: MNHEY, SVGAGI. CDR3: CASSSLRQTTEAFF. In nucleotides, the CDR3 is TGTGCCAGCAGTTCCCTCCGACAGACCACTGAAGCTTTCTTT.

The CDR3 DNA reads TGTGCCAGCAGCTTAGTAACCCCCAGGGCAGCCTACGAGCAGTACTTC. It translates to CASSLVTPRAAYEQYF. The chain employs TRBV11-2 and TRBJ2-7; D may be TRBD1 (5 bases). V was pared by 1 base and J by 2 bases, with 15 bases between. CDR3 size: 16 residues. CDR1 is SGHAT and CDR2 is FQNNGV in the germline V gene.

Concerning this clone: In the same sample, other DNA sequences code for this CDR3. V is TRBV28 and J is TRBJ1-1, with D unclear. Trimming cost V 2 bases and J 4 bases, with 2 bases left between them. The CDR3 consists of 11 residues. Germline V CDR1 and CDR2: MDHEN, SYDVKM. The CDR3 region is CASSLSTEAFF. CDR3 sequence (DNA): TGTGCCAGCAGTTTAAGCACTGAAGCTTTCTTT.

The chain carries TRBV6-5 and TRBJ1-2; no firm D call. V was shortened by 2 bases and J by 0 bases, with 10 bases between the two germline ends. Germline CDR1 is MNHEY and CDR2 is SVGAGI. This CDR3 region has 15 residues. The DNA for the CDR3 is TGTGCCAGCAGTTACACCGAGGGAGCTAACTATGGCTACACCTTC. It yields the protein CASSYTEGANYGYTF.

The rearrangement links TRBV19 to TRBJ1-2, with unresolved D. The CDR3 spans 12 residues. CDR1 is LNHDA, CDR2 SQIVND, per germline (reference sequence). V shed 7 bases and J shed 8 bases, with 14 bases lying between them. In DNA form, the CDR3 reads TGTGCCAGTAAAGATTCAGGTGGGGGCTACACCTTC. Its translation is CASKDSGGGYTF.

The J gene is TRBJ2-7, the V gene TRBV28; TRBD1 matches at 10 bases. Germline lookup yields CDR1 MDHEN and CDR2 SYDVKM. This CDR3 is 14 amino acids long. Unmatched junction bases numbered 8, after V lost 6 bases and J lost 6 bases. This CDR3 is CASSRQGASGEQYF. The CDR3 nucleotides are TGTGCCAGCAGCAGACAGGGGGCAAGCGGCGAGCAGTACTTC.

Concerning this clone: This specimen includes other DNA sequences encoding the same CDR3. The chain is built from TRBV7-9 and TRBJ1-1; D gene unclear. The CDR3 runs 15 residues. With 2 bases removed from V and 1 base from J, the gap between germline ends came to 11 bases. The germline CDR1 and CDR2 sequences are SEHNR and FQNEAQ (reference sequence). In DNA, the CDR3 is TGTGCCAGCAGCTTACCCGGACGGAAGAACACTGAAGCTTTCTTT. Translating gives CASSLPGRKNTEAFF.

The chain couples TRBV15 to TRBJ1-1; D not certain. This CDR3 is built from 15 residues. Germline lookup yields CDR1 LNHNV and CDR2 YYDKDF (reference sequence). V dropped 3 bases and J dropped 11 bases, with 22 bases sitting between them. The CDR3 DNA reads as TGTGCCACCAGCAGTAAAAACCGGGGTCTACTTGAGGCTTTCTTT. This sequence encodes CATSSKNRGLLEAFF.

V gene TRBV13 combines with J gene TRBJ2-3, with 8 bases fitting TRBD2. This CDR3 is 16 amino acids long. The junction had 7 bases not matched to a gene; V was cut back by 4 bases and J by 1 base. Germline lookup yields CDR1 PRHDT and CDR2 FYEKMQ (reference sequence). DNA of the CDR3: TGTGCCAGCAGCTCCCGTGGCGGGGGGCGCACAGATACGCAGTATTTT. This encodes CASSSRGGGRTDTQYF.

The chain couples TRBV29-1 to TRBJ2-6; D is ambiguous. V was trimmed by 7 bases and J by 0 bases, leaving 7 bases between them. This CDR3 is built from 13 residues. Germline CDR1 and CDR2: SQVTM and ANQGSEA. CDR3 amino acids: CSAILSGANVLTF. The CDR3 region has the DNA TGCAGCGCTATCCTCTCTGGGGCCAACGTCCTGACTTTC.

V gene TRBV20-1 combines with J gene TRBJ1-1; D is undetermined. The germline V gene has CDR1 DFQATT and CDR2 SNEGSKA (reference sequence). The CDR3 is 8 residues long. V was clipped by 7 bases and J by 10 bases, with 7 bases between them. The CDR3 DNA is TGCAGTGAAATGGGAGCTTTCTTT. This encodes CSEMGAFF.

V and J are TRBV15 and TRBJ2-5, with TRBD2 as a possible D gene (7 bases). This CDR3 spans 15 amino acids. The V gene lost 5 bases and the J gene lost 5 bases, with 18 bases spanning the gap. Germline V gene data show CDR1 as LNHNV and CDR2 as YYDKDF (reference sequence). CDR3 DNA sequence: TGTGCCACCAGCTATCGGGGGGCGGGCAGGGAGACCCAGTACTTC. Translated: CATSYRGAGRETQYF.

To note about this clone: This specimen includes other DNA sequences encoding the same CDR3. For the CDR3, the DNA is TGTGCCAGCAGCCCGACAGGGGAAGAGACCCAGTACTTC. It is translated as CASSPTGEETQYF. V and J are TRBV5-6 and TRBJ2-5, with TRBD1 matching over 8 bases. The CDR3 length is 13 residues. Looked up from germline, CDR1 is SGHDT and CDR2 is YYEEEE. The trim removed 4 bases at V and 3 bases at J, leaving 2 bases unmatched.

This clone was seen just once. This sample includes further DNA sequences coding for the same CDR3. The rearrangement uses TRBV27 and TRBJ2-7; the D call may be TRBD1 or TRBD2 (5 bases each). Germline CDR1 is MNHEY and CDR2 is SMNVEV (reference sequence). The CDR3 consists of 13 residues. The germline V and J ends were trimmed by 6 bases and 4 bases, with 13 bases remaining between them. The CDR3 reads CASSPGTLYEQYF. CDR3 nucleotide sequence: TGTGCCAGCAGCCCCGGGACCCTATACGAGCAGTACTTC.

This sequence joins TRBV6-5 and TRBJ2-7, with 7 bases that match TRBD1. In germline, CDR1 is MNHEY, CDR2 SVGAGI. The V segment lost 0 bases and the J segment 7 bases; nucleotides outside the gene matches: 9. This CDR3 is 15 amino acids long. CDR3 region: CASSYSTGARGEQYF. In nucleotides, the CDR3 is TGTGCCAGCAGTTACTCAACAGGGGCCAGGGGGGAGCAGTACTTC.

This clone is a singleton in its sample. This chain joins TRBV12-5 and TRBJ2-2; 9 bases agree with TRBD2. Trimming took 3 bases from V and 5 from J; bases not matched to a gene: 10. CDR1 is LGHNT, CDR2 FRNRAP, per germline. This CDR3 contains 17 residues. This chain's CDR3 is CASGFDIAGERTGELFF. The CDR3 nucleotides are TGTGCTAGTGGTTTCGACATAGCGGGAGAAAGGACCGGGGAGCTGTTTTTT.

The rearrangement uses TRBV30 and TRBJ2-2; the D is unclear. CDR1 and CDR2 (germline): GTSNPN, SVGIG (reference sequence). The germline V and J ends were trimmed by 2 bases and 2 bases, with 9 bases remaining between them. The CDR3 covers 14 residues. The CDR3 bases are TGTGCCTGGAGTCCCCAGCTCAACACCGGGGAGCTGTTTTTT. Its translation: CAWSPQLNTGELFF.

J is TRBJ1-4 and V is TRBV27; D gene ambiguous. The ends were cut back, 7 bases at V and 16 bases at J, with 31 bases in the middle. The CDR3 is made up of 16 amino acids. Germline V gives CDR1 MNHEY, CDR2 SMNVEV (reference sequence). CDR3 in amino acids: CASNPRVKARCSTGFF. The CDR3 DNA is TGTGCCAGCAACCCTAGGGTGAAAGCGAGATGTTCAACGGGGTTTTTT.

This clone was found once. This sequence joins TRBV11-2 and TRBJ2-5; TRBD2 agrees at 10 bases. Germline trimming cut 5 bases from V and 4 bases from J; bases unmatched to any gene: 16. Germline assignment: CDR1 SGHAT and CDR2 FQNNGV. The CDR3 runs to 18 residues. CDR3 nucleotide sequence: TGTGCCAGCAGCCCGGCTACAAGAATAGCGGGGGGCGGAGAGACCCAGTACTTC. It yields the protein CASSPATRIAGGGETQYF.

About this clone itself: Other DNA sequences from this sample encode an identical CDR3 as well. This CDR3 reads CASSLSPMNTEAFF. The CDR3 coding sequence is TGTGCCAGCAGTTTATCCCCGATGAACACTGAAGCTTTCTTT. The genes are TRBV27 and TRBJ1-1, with D unclear. The CDR3 totals 14 residues. With 0 bases removed from V and 0 bases from J, the gap between germline ends came to 5 bases. Germline V CDR1 and CDR2: MNHEY, SMNVEV (reference sequence).

The chain is built from TRBV5-6 and TRBJ2-5; tentatively, D is TRBD1 or TRBD2 (5 bases each). The end of the DNA fits TRBJ2-7 better, so the J call may be wrong. Germline V CDR1 and CDR2: SGHDT, YYEEEE. This CDR3 is 14 amino acids long. CDR3 sequence: CASSQTEERYEQYF. As DNA, the CDR3 is TGTGCCAGCAGTCAGACAGAGGAGCGGTACGAGCAGTACTTC.

Comment on this clone: One junction end disagrees with the germline gene, perhaps due to a read error. The gene calls are TRBV7-3 and TRBJ1-3, with 10 bases lining up with TRBD1. Germline CDR1 and CDR2: SGHTA and FQGTGA. The CDR3 runs 13 residues. The CDR3, as DNA: TGTGCCAGCACCCCAACGGGAGGCGGGACAGGGGATTTT. It encodes CASTPTGGGTGDF.

The gene calls are TRBV9 and TRBJ2-2, with 8 bases identical to TRBD2. The ends lost 3 bases at V and 5 bases at J; junction bases unmatched: 12. Germline CDR1 reads SGDLS; CDR2 reads YYNGEE. The CDR3 length is 17 residues. CDR3 DNA: TGTGCCAGCAGCGCCGGGACTAGTCTGGGGGGGACCGGGGAGCTGTTTTTT. Its translation: CASSAGTSLGGTGELFF.